Following are 25 T cell receptor beta chains from one sample sequenced in a study of neoadjuvant anti-PD-1 for oral cavity cancer (dated by TCRdb to the early 2020s). Libraries were made using the immunoSEQ multiplex PCR assay. This immuneACCESS table, as held by TCRdb, lists in-frame sequences with V and J called but not all clones. Of the missing ones, under half trace to an unresolved V gene in checked studies; the others have no known cause. Recorded for this sample are 14,000 to 15,000 clones; about three quarters of them occurred a single time. The ten largest clones take up around 2.9% of the sample. The intended sense of this specimen's time point label: before neoadjuvant nivolumab. The sample in question was PBMCs, obtained before nivolumab (anti-PD-1) treatment. The receptors shown here come from a person between 35 and 79 years old with oral cavity squamous cell carcinoma.

This chain uses TRBV28 with TRBJ2-7; D is perhaps TRBD2 (6 bases). Trimming took off 2 bases at V and 4 bases at J, with 12 bases between the two ends. Germline CDR1 and CDR2: MDHEN and SYDVKM. This CDR3 region has 14 residues. CDR3 residues: CASSLVSGPYEQYF. Here the CDR3 DNA reads TGTGCCAGCAGTTTAGTCAGCGGGCCGTACGAGCAGTACTTC.

This clone was observed a handful of times. The J gene is TRBJ1-2, the V gene TRBV5-1, with TRBD1 matching 8 bases. The trim removed 2 bases at V and 3 bases at J, leaving 6 bases unmatched. The CDR3 contains 15 residues. Per germline, CDR1 SGHRS and CDR2 YFSETQ. CDR3 region: CASSFSGQGDYGYTF. CDR3 DNA sequence: TGCGCCAGCAGCTTTTCAGGACAGGGAGACTATGGCTACACCTTC.

This clone was seen a few times. The chain combines TRBV5-1 with TRBJ1-1; the match to TRBD1 covers 10 bases. Germline V gene sequence: CDR1 SGHRS, CDR2 YFSETQ. V lost 5 bases, J lost 12 bases, and 13 bases stayed unmatched. The CDR3 has 14 residues. Written as DNA, the CDR3 is TGCGCCAGCAGGTCCGGACAGGGGGAATGGACGACTTTCTTT. This translates into CASRSGQGEWTTFF.

The chain couples TRBV7-9 to TRBJ2-5; D is uncertain. Per the germline V gene, CDR1 is SEHNR and CDR2 is FQNEAQ (reference sequence). V was clipped by 4 bases and J by 5 bases, with 8 bases between them. The CDR3 is 12 amino acids. The CDR3 coding sequence is TGTGCCAGCAGCTCCGATGACGAGACCCAGTACTTC. The encoded protein is CASSSDDETQYF.

The rearrangement joins TRBV2 to TRBJ1-1; D uncertain. The CDR3 has 12 residues. V shed 6 bases and J shed 6 bases, with 11 bases lying between them. Germline values: CDR1 SNHLY, CDR2 FYNNEI. CDR3 bases: TGTGCCAGCAGGACCCTGTGGGCTGAAGCTTTCTTT. Encoded protein: CASRTLWAEAFF.

This clone was seen a single time. This chain links TRBV29-1 with TRBJ1-2; 8 bases map to TRBD1. This CDR3 has 14 amino acids. Trimming cost V 6 bases and J 7 bases; bases outside gene matches: 13. In germline, CDR1 is SQVTM, CDR2 ANQGSEA. The CDR3 is CSVDSRAGGFGYTF. In DNA form, the CDR3 reads TGCAGCGTCGATTCAAGGGCAGGGGGCTTTGGCTACACCTTC.

The chain joins TRBV4-1 to TRBJ1-1, with D maybe TRBD1 (6 bases). Trimming pared 2 bases from V and 1 base from J, leaving 11 bases between. Germline CDR1 is MGHRA and CDR2 is YSYEKL. The CDR3 length is 15 residues. In nucleotides, the CDR3 is TGCGCCAGCAGCCAATTTCCGACAGGGAACACTGAAGCTTTCTTT. Residues: CASSQFPTGNTEAFF.

The J gene is TRBJ2-1, the V gene TRBV2, with TRBD2 matching over 10 bases. The junction had 4 bases not matched to a gene; V was cut back by 0 bases and J by 2 bases. The length of the CDR3 is 17 residues. Per germline, CDR1 SNHLY and CDR2 FYNNEI. This CDR3 reads CASSEAYLAGAYNEQFF. CDR3 bases: TGTGCCAGCAGTGAAGCGTATCTAGCGGGAGCCTACAATGAGCAGTTCTTC.

The chain links TRBV29-1 to TRBJ1-1; the D gene is possibly TRBD1 (6 bases). The CDR3 has 13 amino acids. Between the trimmed V and J ends, which lost 2 bases and 4 bases, there was a span of 11 bases. Germline V CDR1 and CDR2: SQVTM, ANQGSEA. DNA of the CDR3: TGCAGCGTTGAACGGGGGGCGCCCACTGAAGCTTTCTTT. This encodes CSVERGAPTEAFF. The variable domain in full, completed from reference TRBV29-1 and TRBJ1-1, reads SAVISQKPSRDICQRGTSLTIQCQVDSQVTMMFWYRQQPGQSLTLIATANQGSEATYESGFVIDKFPISRPNLTFSTLTVSNMSPEDSSIYLCSVERGAPTEAFFGQGTRLTVV.

J is TRBJ2-4 and V is TRBV11-1; a weak D match, TRBD1 (5 bases). CDR3 length equals 14 residues. V gave up 4 bases and J gave up 5 bases, with 12 bases separating them. Germline CDR1 is SGHAT and CDR2 is FQDESV (reference sequence). CDR3: CASSSLGHENIQYF. CDR3 DNA: TGTGCCAGCAGCTCCCTGGGGCACGAAAACATTCAGTACTTC.

The chain joins TRBV6-5 to TRBJ1-4, with D tentatively TRBD1 (6 bases). CDR3 length: 16 residues. Germline V gene lookup returns CDR1 MNHEY and CDR2 SVGAGI. Trimming cost V 2 bases and J 8 bases, with 18 bases left between them. Written as DNA, the CDR3 is TGTGCCAGCAGTTACATCGTTTTCACAGGGCGGGAAAAACTGTTTTTT. This codes for CASSYIVFTGREKLFF.

The V call is TRBV5-1, the J call TRBJ1-1, with 8 bases matching TRBD1. The J segment lost 6 bases and the V segment lost 3 bases, leaving 16 bases of the junction unmatched. Germline V CDR1 and CDR2: SGHRS, YFSETQ. The CDR3 loop spans 17 amino acids. The CDR3 bases are TGCGCCAGCAGCTCTTCCTCGAAGATTCAGGGGGCCGCTGAAGCTTTCTTT. This codes for CASSSSSKIQGAAEAFF.

This clone was seen a single time. J is TRBJ1-1 and V is TRBV5-5; D remains ambiguous. Trimming removed 1 base at V and 1 base at J, with 8 bases between. Germline CDR1 is SGHKS and CDR2 is YYEKEE (reference sequence). The CDR3 sequence is 14 residues long. This CDR3 reads CASSLYTWNTEAFF. Here the CDR3 DNA reads TGTGCCAGCAGCTTGTATACTTGGAACACTGAAGCTTTCTTT.

This clone appeared a few times. V usage is TRBV7-8 and J usage is TRBJ2-5; possible D gene TRBD1, 6 bases. The CDR3 runs to 15 residues. V was trimmed by 6 bases and J by 4 bases, leaving 18 bases between them. Germline CDR1 reads SGHVS; CDR2 reads FQNEAQ. CDR3: CASRFTGMGAETQYF. The CDR3 DNA sequence: TGTGCCAGCAGATTCACAGGGATGGGGGCAGAGACCCAGTACTTC.

Only a few counts were recorded for this clone. CDR3 nucleotide sequence: TGTGCCAGCAGCCACCCTAGCGGGCTTAACAGGGATGAGCAGTTCTTC. Encoded protein: CASSHPSGLNRDEQFF. The rearrangement links TRBV7-3 to TRBJ2-1; 8 nucleotides line up with TRBD2. The CDR3 runs 16 residues. The junction had 14 bases not matched to a gene; V was cut back by 5 bases and J by 8 bases. Germline CDR1 is SGHTA and CDR2 is FQGTGA.

The chain couples TRBV27 to TRBJ1-1; a possible D gene is TRBD1 (6 bases). The CDR3 totals 14 residues. Germline loops: CDR1 MNHEY, CDR2 SMNVEV (reference sequence). Trimming took 5 bases from V and 4 from J, leaving 14 bases between them. The CDR3 DNA reads as TGTGCCAGCAGTGACTCGGACAGCCGCACTGAAGCTTTCTTT. Translation: CASSDSDSRTEAFF.

This clone was detected only once. The chain joins TRBV16 to TRBJ1-1; D is unresolved. The V end was cut by 0 bases, the J end by 6 bases, with 11 bases between. Germline lookup yields CDR1 KGHSY and CDR2 FQNENV. The CDR3 covers 14 residues. The CDR3 region has the DNA TGTGCCAGCAGCCAATCAAGTAGGGTTGCTGAAGCTTTCTTT. Its translation is CASSQSSRVAEAFF.

The chain has TRBV11-1 and TRBJ2-7; 8 nucleotides line up with TRBD2. The CDR3 has 15 residues. CDR1 SGHAT and CDR2 FQDESV come from the germline V gene (reference sequence). V gave up 3 bases and J gave up 6 bases; unmatched junction bases: 10. CDR3 sequence (DNA): TGTGCCAGCAGCTTTCCGGGAGGGCGTTTAGGCGAGCAGTACTTC. This codes for CASSFPGGRLGEQYF.

This chain uses TRBV28 with TRBJ1-2, with D perhaps TRBD1 (6 bases). The V gene's germline CDR1 is MDHEN and CDR2 SYDVKM. V lost 7 bases and J lost 4, with 10 bases in between. The CDR3 covers 12 residues. The CDR3: CASTTGSYGYTF. The CDR3 nucleotides are TGTGCCAGCACCACAGGGAGCTATGGCTACACCTTC.

The J gene is TRBJ2-7, the V gene TRBV6-5, with 9 positions matching TRBD2. The ends lost 0 bases at V and 3 bases at J; junction bases unmatched: 6. The length of the CDR3 is 16 residues. Germline CDR1 is MNHEY and CDR2 is SVGAGI. The CDR3 region has the DNA TGTGCCAGCAGTTACTCCTCGGGACTAGCATACTACGAGCAGTACTTC. Translating it yields CASSYSSGLAYYEQYF.

The rearrangement links TRBV7-9 to TRBJ2-5; no reliable D call. This CDR3 spans 14 amino acids. V was trimmed by 2 bases and J by 2 bases, leaving 9 bases between them. From germline, CDR1 is SEHNR and CDR2 FQNEAQ (reference sequence). The CDR3: CASSLRLGQETQYF. The CDR3 coding sequence is TGTGCCAGCAGCTTAAGGCTGGGTCAAGAGACCCAGTACTTC. The full variable domain, rest sourced from reference TRBV7-9 and TRBJ2-5, is DTGVSQNPRHKITKRGQNVTFRCDPISEHNRLYWYRQTLGQGPEFLTYFQNEAQLEKSRLLSDRFSAERPKGSFSTLEIQRTEQGDSAMYLCASSLRLGQETQYFGPGTRLLVL.

This sequence joins TRBV27 and TRBJ2-7, with D possibly being TRBD2 (6 bases). Germline lookup yields CDR1 MNHEY and CDR2 SMNVEV (reference sequence). Between the trimmed V and J ends, which lost 5 bases and 6 bases, there was a span of 20 bases. The CDR3 runs 15 residues. CDR3 in amino acids: CASSPFSGLGAEQYF. The CDR3 DNA follows: TGTGCCAGCAGTCCCTTTAGCGGTCTTGGGGCCGAGCAGTACTTC.

V is TRBV5-1 and J is TRBJ2-5; 8 nucleotides match TRBD2. V was clipped by 1 base and J by 1 base; unmatched bases: 9. The CDR3 is 17 residues long. Looked up from germline, CDR1 is SGHRS and CDR2 is YFSETQ. CDR3 sequence reads: CASSLSLRGGPQETQYF. DNA of the CDR3: TGCGCCAGCAGCTTGTCCCTTCGCGGGGGGCCCCAAGAGACCCAGTACTTC.

J is TRBJ2-2 and V is TRBV5-1; D perhaps matches TRBD1 (8 bases). Germline lookup yields CDR1 SGHRS and CDR2 YFSETQ. This CDR3 comprises 14 residues. V gave up 5 bases and J gave up 5 bases, with 13 bases separating them. The CDR3 here is CASRTGGGTGELFF. In DNA form, the CDR3 reads TGCGCCAGCAGAACAGGGGGAGGGACCGGGGAGCTGTTTTTT.

This chain links TRBV11-2 with TRBJ2-3; 8 nucleotides match TRBD2. The CDR3 has 16 residues. Germline V gives CDR1 SGHAT, CDR2 FQNNGV. With 4 bases clipped from V and 4 bases from J, the junction kept 10 bases outside the gene matches. In nucleotides, the CDR3 is TGTGCCAGCAGCTCAGGACTAGCCCTAAGCGCAGATACGCAGTATTTT. Amino acid sequence: CASSSGLALSADTQYF.